This TCR beta chain stems from a study of cytomegalovirus exposure and HLA in healthy donors. Broader study findings: A later analysis found common viral pathogens apparently linked to several of the most significant clusters. Three chains tied to CMV proved CMV antigen-specific in vitro.

The PCR was carried out with 60 Vbeta primers and 13 Jbeta primers. Assay: immunoSEQ multiplex PCR; the TCRdb copy retains only in-frame clones and omits some. The sample has over 150,000 clones, less than 85% seen once. With 0 bases removed from V and 6 bases from J, the gap between germline ends came to 12 bases. CDR1 and CDR2 from the germline V gene are LGHNA and YSLEER. The CDR3 sequence is 15 residues long. Worth noting for this clone: What it recognizes is unknown.

This sequence originates from a man aged 55 to 69 in good health and CMV-seronegative. The sequenced material came from PBMCs. The V gene is TRBV4-3, the J gene TRBJ2-1; D perhaps matches TRBD1 (6 bases). CDR3 in DNA: TGCGCCAGCAGCCAAGAGGGGGCATGGACCAATGAGCAGTTCTTC. Residues: CASSQEGAWTNEQFF.